The 9 T cell receptor beta chains below all came from one sample that was sequenced in a study of blood T cell repertoires in COVID-19. TCRdb's copy holds only in-frame clones and misses some; the assay was immunoSEQ multiplex PCR. The sample has 200,000 or so clones, 84% seen once. Sequencing was performed on peripheral blood. Receptor source: a woman aged 55-75 years with acute or convalescent COVID-19.

The chain combines TRBV5-4 with TRBJ1-1, with a weak D call TRBD1 (6 bases). The CDR3 loop spans 14 amino acids. Germline values: CDR1 SGHNT, CDR2 YYREEE (reference sequence). V shed 4 bases and J shed 0 bases, with 10 bases lying between them. The CDR3 DNA follows: TGTGCCAGCAGCATCGGACAGATGAACACTGAAGCTTTCTTT. Encoded protein: CASSIGQMNTEAFF.

V is TRBV28 and J is TRBJ1-2, with D hard to call. The V end lost 8 bases, the J end lost 4 bases, and 11 bases lay between the germline ends. CDR1 MDHEN and CDR2 SYDVKM come from the germline V gene. This CDR3 is built from 12 residues. In DNA form, the CDR3 reads TGTGCCAGCTTGGGCGGGTTCTATGGCTACACCTTC. It specifies CASLGGFYGYTF.

This chain's CDR3 is CASSASSDWETQYF. CDR3 in DNA: TGTGCCAGCAGCGCCTCTAGTGATTGGGAGACCCAGTACTTC. This chain links TRBV9 with TRBJ2-5; D not certain. CDR1 SGDLS and CDR2 YYNGEE come from the germline V gene. V dropped 3 bases and J dropped 5 bases, with 14 bases sitting between them. The CDR3 spans 14 residues.

The rearrangement joins TRBV9 to TRBJ2-3; D is perhaps TRBD2 (5 bases). Trimming stripped 0 bases from V and 1 base from J, with 9 bases between. This CDR3 has 15 amino acids. Germline V CDR1 and CDR2: SGDLS, YYNGEE. CDR3 region: CASSVGVSGTDTQYF. For the CDR3, the DNA is TGTGCCAGCAGCGTAGGAGTTAGCGGCACAGATACGCAGTATTTT.

This clone was found once. This chain joins TRBV5-1 and TRBJ1-4; 12 bases fit TRBD1. CDR3 size: 17 residues. CDR1 is SGHRS, CDR2 YFSETQ, per germline. Trimming at V came to 4 bases and at J to 6 bases, leaving 10 bases not matched to a gene. CDR3 residues: CASSAGTGGYGYEKLFF. The CDR3 coding sequence is TGCGCCAGCAGCGCGGGGACAGGGGGCTATGGGTATGAAAAACTGTTTTTT.

The CDR3 region is CASSYLSYGELFF. The CDR3 bases are TGTGCCAGCAGTTACCTTAGCTACGGGGAGCTGTTTTTT. V is TRBV7-9 and J is TRBJ2-2; no firm D call. The V gene's germline CDR1 is SEHNR and CDR2 FQNEAQ (reference sequence). The CDR3 covers 13 residues. V lost 6 bases and J lost 7, with 12 bases in between.

This clone has only one observation. V is TRBV5-6 and J is TRBJ1-2; tentatively, D is TRBD1 (5 bases). Germline V lookup: CDR1 SGHDT, CDR2 YYEEEE. Deletions cut 4 bases from V and 0 bases from J, with 22 bases between. The CDR3 covers 18 residues. CDR3 region: CASSTPRGKARPNYGYTF. For the CDR3, the DNA is TGTGCCAGCAGCACCCCTAGGGGAAAGGCCCGACCTAACTATGGCTACACCTTC.

The chain recombines TRBV5-6 with TRBJ2-5, with TRBD2 matching 7 bases. The CDR3 consists of 15 residues. V was pared by 0 bases and J by 2 bases, with 4 bases of the junction left unmatched. Germline CDR1 SGHDT, CDR2 YYEEEE. CDR3 loop: CASSLGGGRQETQYF. The CDR3 nucleotides are TGTGCCAGCAGCTTGGGGGGGGGTAGGCAAGAGACCCAGTACTTC.

The chain joins TRBV9 to TRBJ2-7, with 10 nucleotides matching TRBD1. This CDR3 spans 15 amino acids. Germline V gene sequence: CDR1 SGDLS, CDR2 YYNGEE. The junction had 8 bases not matched to a gene; V was cut back by 3 bases and J by 5 bases. The CDR3 sequence: CASSGGQGRSHEQYF. The DNA for the CDR3 is TGTGCCAGCAGCGGGGGACAGGGGCGGAGTCACGAGCAGTACTTC. Variable domain in full (rest from reference TRBV9 and TRBJ2-7): DSGVTQTPKHLITATGQRVTLRCSPRSGDLSVYWYQQSLDQGLQFLIQYYNGEERAKGNILERFSAQQFPDLHSELNLSSLELGDSALYFCASSGGQGRSHEQYFGPGTRLTVT.